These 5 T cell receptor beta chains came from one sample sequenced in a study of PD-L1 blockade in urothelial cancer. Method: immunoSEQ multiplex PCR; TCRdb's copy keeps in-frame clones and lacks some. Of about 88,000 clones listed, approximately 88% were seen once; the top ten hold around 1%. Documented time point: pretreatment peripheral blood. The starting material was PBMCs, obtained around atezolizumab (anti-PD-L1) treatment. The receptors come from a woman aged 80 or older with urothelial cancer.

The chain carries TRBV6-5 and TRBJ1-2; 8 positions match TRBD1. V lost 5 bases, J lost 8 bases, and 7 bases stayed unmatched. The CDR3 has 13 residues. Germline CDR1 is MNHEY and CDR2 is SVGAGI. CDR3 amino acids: CASSTRTGRGYTF. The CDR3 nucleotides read TGTGCCAGCAGTACCCGGACAGGGCGAGGCTACACCTTC.

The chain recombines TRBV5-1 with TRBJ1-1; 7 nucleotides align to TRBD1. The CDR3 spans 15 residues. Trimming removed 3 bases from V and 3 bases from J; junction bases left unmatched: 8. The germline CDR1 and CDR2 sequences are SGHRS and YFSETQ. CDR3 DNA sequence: TGCGCCAGCAGCTACAGACAGGGATCTGACACTGAAGCTTTCTTT. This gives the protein CASSYRQGSDTEAFF.

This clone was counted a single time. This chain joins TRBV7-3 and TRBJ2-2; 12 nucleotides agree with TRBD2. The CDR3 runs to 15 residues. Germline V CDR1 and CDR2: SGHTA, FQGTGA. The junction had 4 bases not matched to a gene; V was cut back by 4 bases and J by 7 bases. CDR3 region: CASSSLAGGVGELFF. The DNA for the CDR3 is TGTGCCAGCAGCTCCCTAGCGGGAGGGGTCGGGGAGCTGTTTTTT.

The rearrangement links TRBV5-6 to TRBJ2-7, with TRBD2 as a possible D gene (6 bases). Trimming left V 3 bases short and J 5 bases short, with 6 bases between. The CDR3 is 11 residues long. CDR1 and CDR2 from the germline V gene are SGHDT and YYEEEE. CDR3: CASSWGDEQYF. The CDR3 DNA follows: TGTGCCAGCAGCTGGGGGGACGAGCAGTACTTC.

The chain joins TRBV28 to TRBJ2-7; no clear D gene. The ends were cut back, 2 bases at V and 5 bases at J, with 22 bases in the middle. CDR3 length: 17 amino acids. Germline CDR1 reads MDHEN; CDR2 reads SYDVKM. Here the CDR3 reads CASSLPLQAASAHEQYF. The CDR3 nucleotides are TGTGCCAGCAGTTTACCCCTTCAGGCCGCGTCCGCCCACGAGCAGTACTTC.